This T cell receptor beta chain is from a study of blood T cell repertoires in COVID-19. Background on the study: Material from acute and convalescent COVID-19 was sourced from the United States, Italy and Spain.

Assay: immunoSEQ multiplex PCR; the TCRdb copy retains only in-frame clones and omits some. The sample holds under 55,000 clones; 79% are singletons and the top ten take roughly 25%. The V segment lost 3 bases and the J segment 9 bases; nucleotides outside the gene matches: 3. The CDR3 loop spans 12 amino acids. Germline V gene lookup returns CDR1 SGHRS and CDR2 YFSETQ. Source material: peripheral blood. The V and J genes are TRBV5-1 and TRBJ1-2; 9 bases are a match to TRBD1. This receptor was obtained from a man between 70 and 80 years old with acute or convalescent COVID-19. The CDR3 DNA sequence: TGCGCCAGCAGCTGGACAGGGGAAAGCTACACCTTC. Encoded protein: CASSWTGESYTF.